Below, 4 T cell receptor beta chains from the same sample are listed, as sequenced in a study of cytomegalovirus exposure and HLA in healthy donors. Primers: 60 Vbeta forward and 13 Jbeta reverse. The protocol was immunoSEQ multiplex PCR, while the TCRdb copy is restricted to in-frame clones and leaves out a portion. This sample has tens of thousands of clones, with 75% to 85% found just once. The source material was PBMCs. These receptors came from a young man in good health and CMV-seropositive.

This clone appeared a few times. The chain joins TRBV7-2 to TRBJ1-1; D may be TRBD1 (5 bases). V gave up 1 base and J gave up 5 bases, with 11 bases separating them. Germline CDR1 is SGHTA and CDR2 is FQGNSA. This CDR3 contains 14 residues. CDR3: CASSLGRAVTEAFF. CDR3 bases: TGTGCCAGCAGCTTAGGCAGGGCCGTGACTGAAGCTTTCTTT. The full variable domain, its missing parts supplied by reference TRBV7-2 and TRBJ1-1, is GAGVSQSPSNKVTEKGKDVELRCDPISGHTALYWYRQSLGQGLEFLIYFQGNSAPDKSGLPSDRFSAERTGGSVSTLTIQRTQQEDSAVYLCASSLGRAVTEAFFGQGTRLTVV.

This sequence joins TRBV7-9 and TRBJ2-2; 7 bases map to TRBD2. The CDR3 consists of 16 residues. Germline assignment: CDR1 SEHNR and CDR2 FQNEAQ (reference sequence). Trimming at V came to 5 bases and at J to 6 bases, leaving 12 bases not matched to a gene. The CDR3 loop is CASSPSEGREAGELFF. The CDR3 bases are TGTGCCAGCAGCCCCTCCGAAGGGAGGGAGGCCGGGGAGCTGTTTTTT.

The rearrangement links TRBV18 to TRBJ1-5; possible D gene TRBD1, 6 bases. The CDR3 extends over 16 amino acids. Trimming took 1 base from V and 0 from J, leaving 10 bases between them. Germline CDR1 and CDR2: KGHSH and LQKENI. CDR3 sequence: CASSPLRQDSNQPQHF. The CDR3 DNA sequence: TGTGCCAGCTCACCACTCCGACAGGATAGCAATCAGCCCCAGCATTTT. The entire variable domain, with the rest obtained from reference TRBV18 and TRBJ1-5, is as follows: NAGVMQNPRHLVRRRGQEARLRCSPMKGHSHVYWYRQLPEEGLKFMVYLQKENIIDESGMPKERFSAEFPKEGPSILRIQQVVRGDSAAYFCASSPLRQDSNQPQHFGDGTRLSIL.

CDR3 nucleotide sequence: TGTGCCAGTAGTTCCCAGGGTGGCTACACCTTC. Translated, it gives CASSSQGGYTF. This rearrangement joins TRBV19 to TRBJ1-2, with D perhaps matching TRBD1 (5 bases). The V gene lost 5 bases and the J gene lost 7 bases, with 8 bases spanning the gap. Germline-derived CDR1 and CDR2 are LNHDA and SQIVND (reference sequence). This CDR3 is 11 amino acids long.